This is a list of T cell receptor beta chains from one sample in a study of T cells in Graves' hyperthyroidism and ophthalmopathy. One entry per CDR3 protein, called by TCRdb with MiXCR from the multiplex PCR reads. The sample contains about 320,000 distinct CDR3 sequences, about 15% of which appear only once. Sequenced material: blood. The receptors were gathered from a young man with Graves' hyperthyroidism. The CDR3 runs from the conserved cysteine through the conserved F or W. D genes are given only for firm matches. Expanded clones are given a class, and other clones once, few, many or no size at all.

d_call,cdr3_length,j_call,clone_size,v_call,cdr3_aa,cdr3_nt
-,13,TRBJ2-5,many,TRBV12-3/TRBV12-4,CASSLRGGETQYF,TGTGCCAGCAGTTTACGCGGCGGGGAGACCCAGTACTTC
-,13,TRBJ1-1,-,TRBV9,CASRGTNRDEAFF,TGTGCCAGCAGGGGAACAAACAGGGACGAAGCTTTCTTT
TRBD1,14,TRBJ1-1,few,TRBV10-3,CAIRGTAENTEAFF,TGTGCCATCAGGGGGACAGCGGAGAACACTGAAGCTTTCTTT
-,12,TRBJ1-2,-,TRBV12-3/TRBV12-4,CASSFAGNGHTF,TGTGCCAGCAGTTTTGCTGGGAATGGCCACACCTTC
-,13,TRBJ2-3,many,TRBV18,CASSPRSSDTQYF,TGTGCCAGCTCACCACGGTCTTCCGATACGCAGTATTTT
-,14,TRBJ1-5,-,TRBV30,CAWSTRGGGQPQHF,TGTGCCTGGAGTACGAGGGGGGGGGGCCAGCCCCAGCATTTT
-,11,TRBJ1-1,many,TRBV5-1,CASREGIMAFF,TGCGCCAGCCGCGAGGGGATTATGGCTTTCTTT
-,12,TRBJ2-1,few,TRBV10-3,CATHEGGNEQFF,TGTGCCACCCATGAGGGGGGCAATGAGCAGTTCTTC
-,17,TRBJ2-6,few,TRBV18,CASSPYGGLPGANVLTF,TGTGCCAGCTCACCCTACGGAGGGCTGCCTGGGGCCAACGTCCTGACTTTC
-,14,TRBJ1-1,-,TRBV10-1,CASRRLTGGAEAFF,TGCGCCAGCAGGCGCCTTACGGGGGGGGCTGAAGCTTTCTTT
-,14,TRBJ2-3,many,TRBV12-3/TRBV12-4,CASSYLASGDTQYF,TGTGCCAGCAGTTACTTGGCTAGTGGAGATACGCAGTATTTT
TRBD2,14,TRBJ2-7,many,TRBV7-9,CASSSRTRIYEQYF,TGTGCCAGCAGCTCGAGGACTAGGATCTACGAGCAGTACTTC
-,18,TRBJ2-6,-,TRBV5-1,CASSVYGATKSGANVLTF,TGTGCCAGCAGCGTCTACGGAGCAACTAAATCTGGGGCCAACGTCCTGACTTTC
TRBD1,16,TRBJ1-1,few,TRBV7-6,CASSLWVEGANTEAFF,TGTGCCAGCAGCTTATGGGTAGAGGGGGCGAACACTGAAGCTTTCTTT
TRBD2,15,TRBJ2-1,-,TRBV5-1,CASSLGLADYDEQFF,TGCGCCAGCAGCTTGGGTCTAGCGGACTACGATGAGCAGTTCTTC
-,18,TRBJ2-7,many,TRBV7-2,CASSLTRHSYGSSYEQYF,TGTGCCAGCAGTCTGACTAGGCACTCCTACGGCAGCTCCTACGAGCAGTACTTC
TRBD2,16,TRBJ2-7,few,TRBV11-2,CASSPSGLGGDGEQYF,TGTGCCAGCAGCCCCTCGGGACTAGGGGGAGACGGCGAGCAGTACTTC
TRBD2,15,TRBJ2-7,many,TRBV20-1,CSARDGTSGSYEQYF,TGCAGTGCTAGAGATGGGACTAGCGGGAGCTACGAGCAGTACTTC
TRBD1,15,TRBJ1-1,few,TRBV7-9,CASSNFGRGPTEAFF,TGTGCCAGCAGCAATTTCGGCAGGGGGCCCACTGAAGCTTTCTTT
TRBD2,17,TRBJ2-3,-,TRBV28,CASMGLAGSYSTDTQYF,TGTGCCAGCATGGGACTAGCGGGAAGTTATAGCACAGATACGCAGTATTTT
-,17,TRBJ1-3,few,TRBV7-9,CASSPGPLMSSGNTIYF,TGTGCCAGCAGCCCAGGACCGCTAATGAGCTCTGGAAACACCATATATTTT
-,17,TRBJ2-3,many,TRBV7-8,CASSLLGEGTRADTQYF,TGTGCCAGCAGCTTACTTGGCGAGGGTACGCGGGCAGATACGCAGTATTTT
-,17,TRBJ2-5,-,TRBV28,CASSKVNSGARGETQYF,TGTGCCAGCAGTAAGGTTAATTCGGGGGCGCGTGGAGAGACCCAGTACTTC
-,12,TRBJ1-2,-,TRBV12-3/TRBV12-4,CASSLHVDGYTF,TGTGCCAGCAGTTTACATGTGGATGGCTACACCTTC
-,11,TRBJ1-1,few,TRBV5-1,CASSGDTEAFF,TGCGCCAGCAGCGGCGACACTGAAGCTTTCTTT
TRBD2,15,TRBJ2-7,many,TRBV3-1,CASSPRLAGAYEQYF,TGTGCCAGCAGCCCCCGACTAGCGGGGGCCTACGAGCAGTACTTC
TRBD2,17,TRBJ2-1,few,TRBV14,CASSPPLVNSGGAEQFF,TGTGCCAGCAGCCCCCCACTCGTCAATAGCGGGGGGGCCGAGCAGTTCTTC
TRBD2,14,TRBJ2-1,many,TRBV7-9,CASSPGLPNNEQFF,TGTGCCAGCAGCCCGGGACTACCTAACAATGAGCAGTTCTTC
TRBD2,16,TRBJ2-7,few,TRBV20-1,CSARDLAGGAGDEQYF,TGCAGTGCTAGAGATCTAGCGGGAGGGGCGGGCGACGAGCAGTACTTC
TRBD2,13,TRBJ2-1,few,TRBV20-1,CSATYGTSDEQFF,TGCAGTGCTACCTATGGGACTAGCGATGAGCAGTTCTTC
-,15,TRBJ1-1,many,TRBV5-6,CASSLAAGAGTEAFF,TGTGCCAGCAGCTTGGCGGCAGGGGCGGGCACTGAAGCTTTCTTT
TRBD1,13,TRBJ1-2,-,TRBV20-1,CSAGSDRAYGYTF,TGCAGTGCCGGATCTGACAGGGCCTATGGCTACACCTTC
-,15,TRBJ2-2,-,TRBV4-1,CASSQARGYTGELFF,TGCGCCAGCAGCCAAGCCCGGGGATACACCGGGGAGCTGTTTTTT
TRBD1,16,TRBJ2-1,-,TRBV5-6,CASSARPGQGLREQFF,TGTGCCAGCAGCGCCCGGCCGGGACAGGGCTTGAGAGAGCAGTTCTTC
TRBD2,16,TRBJ2-3,few,TRBV11-2,CASSYQGLAYTDTQYF,TGTGCCAGCAGCTACCAAGGACTAGCGTACACAGATACGCAGTATTTT
-,14,TRBJ2-3,many,TRBV24-1,CATSDRVGTDTQYF,TGTGCCACCAGTGATCGGGTTGGCACAGATACGCAGTATTTT